This T cell receptor (beta chain) originates from a study of T cell responses to AZD1222 COVID-19 vaccine. General study results and limits: Baseline seropositives among AZD1222 recipients totaled only five to seven. Repertoire collection took place solely once the T cell response had peaked. Spike-specific TCR depth and breadth grew after two AZD1222 doses.

Sequenced by immunoSEQ multiplex PCR; TCRdb stores in-frame clones only, minus some. The sample holds about 160,000 clones, about 93% seen once. V was cut by 5 bases and J by 7 bases, with 21 bases left in between. The CDR3 consists of 16 residues. CDR1 and CDR2 (germline): LGHDT, YNNKEL (reference sequence). A word on this clone: Its specificity is unknown.

Material: peripheral blood, obtained on day 0 of AZD1222 vaccination. This chain uses TRBV3-1 (or the pseudogene TRBV3-2) with TRBJ2-1; D is uncertain. The TCR sequence derives from an adult in good health. The DNA of the CDR3 is TGTGCCAGCAGCTCACTGCGGCAGCAGGTCTGGAATGAGCAGTTCTTC. The encoded protein is CASSSLRQQVWNEQFF.